This T cell receptor beta chain was obtained from a study of graft-versus-host responses after intestinal transplantation. For the study at large: Induction with anti-thymocyte globulin, then tacrolimus and steroids for around three years, was given to all recipients.

As regards this clone: Antigen unknown.

Assay used: immunoSEQ multiplex PCR; TCRdb lists only in-frame clones, some missing. The sample includes around 30,000 clones, 70% to 90% of them seen just once. Germline values: CDR1 SGHTA, CDR2 FQGNSA. The CDR3 runs to 13 residues. V was clipped by 5 bases and J by 4 bases, with 11 bases between them. Study-level findings and limits: In patients with graft-donor T cell macrochimerism, allograft graft-versus-host to host-versus-graft clonal ratios were high. Levels of circulating GvH clones at their peak were associated with early post-transplant HvG declines.

The sequence was collected from a human patient who received an intestinal transplant, so some T cells may come from the graft donor. J is TRBJ1-2 and V is TRBV7-2, with D maybe TRBD1 (5 bases). This sample comprised PBMCs, obtained about 430 days after intestinal transplantation. In DNA form, the CDR3 reads TGTGCCAGCAGCCACACCGACAGCTATGGCTACACCTTC. Its translation is CASSHTDSYGYTF. The complete variable domain, with remaining parts taken from reference TRBV7-2 and TRBJ1-2, reads GAGVSQSPSNKVTEKGKDVELRCDPISGHTALYWYRQSLGQGLEFLIYFQGNSAPDKSGLPSDRFSAERTGGSVSTLTIQRTQQEDSAVYLCASSHTDSYGYTFGSGTRLTVV.